The clone carrying this T cell receptor (beta chain) showed up just a few times. No antigen is known for it. With a J-beta primer mix and a sample-barcoded 5' primer, a second PCR ran about 6 to 11 cycles. TCRdb recomputed calls from the 5' RACE reads with MiXCR, one row per CDR3 protein. The sample contains approximately 2,000,000 distinct CDR3 sequences, roughly two fifths of which appear only once. These data are taken from a study of blood T cells in healthy people across ages. The CDR3 has 15 residues. Deletions cut 6 bases from V and 3 bases from J, with 18 bases between. Per germline, CDR1 DFQATT and CDR2 SNEGSKA (reference sequence). No fewer than 5.5 micrograms of total RNA were isolated from every sample. Study outcomes and limitations: Per million T cells, TCR beta diversity dropped about linearly as age rose.

The chain carries TRBV20-1 and TRBJ2-1; D is tentatively TRBD1 or TRBD2 (6 bases each). Sequenced input: blood. The sequence derives from a human donor in good health. CDR3 nucleotides: TGCAGTGCGGTCTTCGGGGGCGATATCTACAATGAGCAGTTCTTC. Its translation is CSAVFGGDIYNEQFF.